Each of the 14 T cell receptor beta chains below was sequenced from the same sample in a study of T cells in Graves' hyperthyroidism and ophthalmopathy. The TCR beta CDR3 regions underwent amplification using RNA transcripts as the source. HTBI primers were employed in a first-round RT-PCR of the TCR CDR3. TCRdb re-derived calls from the multiplex PCR reads in MiXCR, one entry per CDR3 protein. The profile shows 300,000 or so distinct CDR3 sequences, 16% of them singletons. The sample comprised blood. The receptor source for this set is a man under 40 with Graves' hyperthyroidism.

The chain employs TRBV9 and TRBJ1-1; no firm D call. Germline V CDR1 and CDR2: SGDLS, YYNGEE. V lost 3 bases to trimming and J lost 0 bases, with 6 bases between them. The length of the CDR3 is 13 residues. In DNA form, the CDR3 reads TGTGCCAGCAGCGCCAGTATGAACACTGAAGCTTTCTTT. Translation: CASSASMNTEAFF.

The chain employs TRBV5-1 and TRBJ2-1; 9 nucleotides line up with TRBD2. This CDR3 is built from 15 residues. V shed 1 base and J 6 bases; nucleotides not matched to a gene: 5. Germline CDR1 SGHRS, CDR2 YFSETQ. CDR3 DNA sequence: TGCGCCAGCAGCTTGTTCCCGACTAGCGGCAATGAGCAGTTCTTC. This translates into CASSLFPTSGNEQFF.

This clonotype was counted ten times or more. This sequence joins TRBV20-1 and TRBJ2-7, with TRBD2 as a possible D gene (6 bases). Looked up from germline, CDR1 is DFQATT and CDR2 is SNEGSKA (reference sequence). Trimming removed 5 bases from V and 7 bases from J, with 21 bases in between. The CDR3 is 14 amino acids. The CDR3 reads CSAGTGADSGEQYF. CDR3 sequence (DNA): TGCAGTGCTGGCACGGGAGCGGACTCCGGGGAGCAGTACTTC.

This clonotype occurred many times. The chain carries TRBV28 and TRBJ2-5; the match to TRBD2 covers 8 bases. Per germline, CDR1 MDHEN and CDR2 SYDVKM. J was trimmed by 4 bases and V by 6 bases; bases with no gene match: 7. There are 14 residues in the CDR3. The CDR3 coding sequence is TGTGCCAGCAGCTTCACGGGAGGGCCAGAGACCCAGTACTTC. Its translation is CASSFTGGPETQYF.

The rearrangement uses TRBV27 and TRBJ2-1; 8 bases agree with TRBD2. The V and J ends lost 3 bases and 7 bases, in that order; junction bases with no gene match: 5. Germline values: CDR1 MNHEY, CDR2 SMNVEV (reference sequence). This CDR3 region has 14 residues. CDR3 sequence (DNA): TGTGCCAGCAGTTTCTCCGGGACTAGGAATGAGCAGTTCTTC. Protein: CASSFSGTRNEQFF.

DNA of the CDR3: TGTGCCAGCAGCCAAGATCTGAGTCTAGCGGGCACAGATACGCAGTATTTT. As protein: CASSQDLSLAGTDTQYF. The gene calls are TRBV3-1 and TRBJ2-3, with 7 bases aligning to TRBD2. Germline loops: CDR1 LGHDT, CDR2 YNNKEL (reference sequence). Trimming at V came to 0 bases and at J to 1 base, leaving 7 bases not matched to a gene. The CDR3 is 17 amino acids.

The J gene is TRBJ2-1, the V gene TRBV3-1; TRBD2 matches at 8 bases. With V trimmed by 1 base and J by 7 bases, 6 bases remained unmatched. Per germline, CDR1 LGHDT and CDR2 YNNKEL (reference sequence). This CDR3 is built from 15 residues. In DNA form, the CDR3 reads TGTGCCAGCAGCCAAGGGACTAGCCCCTTGAATGAGCAGTTCTTC. Its protein product is CASSQGTSPLNEQFF.

V usage is TRBV7-2 and J usage is TRBJ2-7, with TRBD1 as a possible D gene (6 bases). Trimming stripped 5 bases from V and 0 bases from J, with 17 bases between. Germline-derived CDR1 and CDR2 are SGHTA and FQGNSA. This CDR3 comprises 16 residues. The CDR3 DNA reads TGTGCCAGCAGCCTGAACTTAGGGGGTAGCTCCTACGAGCAGTACTTC. Translated: CASSLNLGGSSYEQYF.

Many counts were recorded for this clonotype. The CDR3 region has the DNA TGTGCCAGCAGCCCCCAGGGACTAGCGGGAGTCAATGAGCAGTTCTTC. This sequence encodes CASSPQGLAGVNEQFF. The chain joins TRBV7-9 to TRBJ2-1, with 14 bases identical to TRBD2. CDR1 is SEHNR, CDR2 FQNEAQ, per germline (reference sequence). The junction had 6 bases not matched to a gene; V was cut back by 5 bases and J by 6 bases. This CDR3 has 16 amino acids.

At least ten counts were recorded for this clonotype. This chain joins TRBV6-2 or TRBV6-3 and TRBJ2-3; 8 bases align to TRBD2. CDR3 length: 17 amino acids. CDR1 is MNHEY and CDR2 is SVGEGT in the germline V gene. The V gene end was trimmed by 6 bases and the J gene end by 0 bases; junction bases not matched to a gene: 11. CDR3 bases: TGTGCCAGCAGCCCCCGGGTAGCGGGAACTAGCACAGATACGCAGTATTTT. Its translation is CASSPRVAGTSTDTQYF.

V usage is TRBV5-6 and J usage is TRBJ1-5; tentatively, D is TRBD1 (5 bases). CDR1 and CDR2 from the germline V gene are SGHDT and YYEEEE. V was clipped by 2 bases and J by 7 bases, with 10 bases between them. CDR3 length: 13 residues. For the CDR3, the DNA is TGTGCCAGCAGCTTAGGGGTATGGCAGCCCCAGCATTTT. It encodes CASSLGVWQPQHF.

This clonotype was counted many times. This rearrangement joins TRBV20-1 to TRBJ2-1; 9 bases agree with TRBD2. The CDR3 contains 14 residues. V shed 4 bases and J 6 bases; nucleotides not matched to a gene: 7. The germline gives CDR1 DFQATT, CDR2 SNEGSKA (reference sequence). In DNA, the CDR3 is TGCAGTGCTATCTGGCTAGCGGGAACCAATGAGCAGTTCTTC. Translated, it gives CSAIWLAGTNEQFF.

This clonotype occurred many times. This rearrangement joins TRBV6-1 to TRBJ2-5, with D possibly being TRBD2 (6 bases). The V end was cut by 1 base, the J end by 5 bases, with 17 bases between. The CDR3 is 16 residues long. Germline CDR1 is MNHNS and CDR2 is SASEGT. The CDR3 DNA is TGTGCCAGCAGTGAAGAGGGACTCCACAGGCCGGAGACCCAGTACTTC. This codes for CASSEEGLHRPETQYF.

As regards this clonotype: A much larger clonotype is one base distant, so this may be a read error. V is TRBV7-9 and J is TRBJ2-1; 7 positions match TRBD2. The CDR3 loop spans 12 amino acids. The germline gives CDR1 SEHNR, CDR2 FQNEAQ (reference sequence). This CDR3 reads CVSSPWREEQFF. CDR3 bases: TGTGTCAGCAGCCCCTGGCGGGAGGAGCAGTTCTTC.